What follows is one T cell receptor beta chain and its context. This CDR3 has 13 amino acids. Trimming removed 1 base at V and 4 bases at J, with 9 bases between. Germline V CDR1 and CDR2: GTSNPN, SVGIG (reference sequence). The data derive from a study of T cell changes during pregnancy in multiple sclerosis. Generated by immunoSEQ multiplex PCR, the TCRdb table keeps only in-frame clones and is missing some. The data contain some 38,000 clones, around 90% of them singletons. The TCR originated in a female donor in good health, enrolled as a control in a pregnancy study. The input for sequencing was CD4+ T cells from peripheral blood mononuclear cells, taken in the second trimester of pregnancy. The V call is TRBV30, the J call TRBJ2-3; D unresolved. As DNA, the CDR3 is TGTGCCTGGAGTGGGGCGTCGGCAGATACGCAGTATTTT. As protein: CAWSGASADTQYF.